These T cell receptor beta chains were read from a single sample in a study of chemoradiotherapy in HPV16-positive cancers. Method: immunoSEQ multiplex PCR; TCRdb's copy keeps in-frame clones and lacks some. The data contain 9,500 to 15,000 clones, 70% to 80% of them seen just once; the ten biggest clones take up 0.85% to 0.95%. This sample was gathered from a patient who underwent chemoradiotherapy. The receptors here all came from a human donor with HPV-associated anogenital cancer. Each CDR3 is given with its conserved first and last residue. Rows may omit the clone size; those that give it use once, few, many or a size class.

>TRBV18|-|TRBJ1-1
CASSPAGEAFAEAFF
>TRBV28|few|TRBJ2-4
CASSLGGSKNIQYF
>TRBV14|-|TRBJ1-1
CASSQVWSRSITEAFF
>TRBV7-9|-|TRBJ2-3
CASSLASTDTQYF
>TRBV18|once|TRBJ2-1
CASSPRGLAENEQFF
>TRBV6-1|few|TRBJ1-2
CASSDSTGSYGYTF
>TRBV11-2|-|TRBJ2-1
CASSWGRTSTSSYNEQFF
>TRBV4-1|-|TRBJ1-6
CASSQRASDRARVSPLHF
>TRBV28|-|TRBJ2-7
CASSLPGASGARREQYF
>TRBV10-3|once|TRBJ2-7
CAISEQGYEQYF
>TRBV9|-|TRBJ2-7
CASSVRGQGYEQYF
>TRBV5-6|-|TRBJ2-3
CASSPDLTTDTQYF
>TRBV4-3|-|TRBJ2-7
CASSSGLASYEQYF
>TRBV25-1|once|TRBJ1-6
CASGRGRNSPLHF
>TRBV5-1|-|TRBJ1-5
CASSPQGSEQPQHF
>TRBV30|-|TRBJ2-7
CAFSGTGHSSYEQYF
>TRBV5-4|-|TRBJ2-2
CASSRRQGANLGELFF
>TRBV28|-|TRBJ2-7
CATGTSDTYEQYF
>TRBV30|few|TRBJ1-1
CACIQESHTEAFF
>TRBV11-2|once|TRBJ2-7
CASSPPSAIEQYF
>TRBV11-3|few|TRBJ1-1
CASSSNMNTEAFF
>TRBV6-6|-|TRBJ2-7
CASSYSLSEQYF
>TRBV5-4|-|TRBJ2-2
CASSPASGRASGELFF
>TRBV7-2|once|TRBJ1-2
CASSTPGGYGYTF
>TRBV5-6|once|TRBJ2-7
CASSLATTSPEQYF
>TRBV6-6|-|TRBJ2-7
CASSNRESLDYEQYF
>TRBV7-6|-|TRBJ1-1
CASSPTGGTEAFF
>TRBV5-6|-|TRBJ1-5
CASSPGTDNQPQHF
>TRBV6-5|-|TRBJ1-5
CASSYGGPNQPQHF
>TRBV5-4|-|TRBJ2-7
CASSFGTANYEQYF
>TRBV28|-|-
CASSLVGVHEQYF
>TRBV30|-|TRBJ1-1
CAWAGQPNTEAFF
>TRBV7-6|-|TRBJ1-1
CASSIGQPMNTEAFF
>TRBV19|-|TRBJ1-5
CASSIGPEKRQPQHF
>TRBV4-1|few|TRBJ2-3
CASSPHGITDTQYF
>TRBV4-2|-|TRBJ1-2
CASSQEKAQGASGYTF
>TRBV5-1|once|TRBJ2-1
CASSSIGLAGGNEQFF
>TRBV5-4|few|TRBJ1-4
CASSLGRAAEKLFF
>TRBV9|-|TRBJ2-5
CASSAQQGRGETQYF
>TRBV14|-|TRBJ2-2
CASSQKRATGELFF
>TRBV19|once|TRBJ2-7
CASSLDREGYEQYF